This entry is about one T cell receptor (beta chain). Its antigen is unknown. Preparing the TCRbeta library involved the use of unique molecular identifiers. TCRdb ran MiXCR on the PCR reads and lists one entry per CDR3 protein. This sample has about 580,000 distinct CDR3 sequences; about 21% occur once, and the top ten carry roughly 13%. This sample was included in a study of T-cell reconstitution after alpha-beta-depleted transplantation in children. General observations from the study: Newly produced T cells mostly provided counts and TCRbeta diversity after one year, as hyperexpanded clones declined. As was reported, about two months after transplant, alpha-beta T cells came from several hundred expanded graft clones.

This CDR3 comprises 15 residues. The trim removed 2 bases at V and 2 bases at J, leaving 2 bases unmatched. Germline CDR1 KGHSH, CDR2 LQKENI. The chain couples TRBV18 to TRBJ2-1; 8 nucleotides match TRBD1. The sequencing here drew on PBMCs, mostly from graft donor cells, taken 360 days after TCRalphabeta/CD19-depleted stem cell transplant. The TCR comes from a boy under two years old who had a stem cell transplant for acute myeloid leukemia, so the T cells may come from the graft donor. CDR3 amino acids: CASSPRTGPYNEQFF. CDR3 nucleotide sequence: TGTGCCAGCTCACCAAGGACAGGGCCCTACAATGAGCAGTTCTTC.